This TCR beta chain was obtained from a study of blood T cell repertoires in COVID-19 (dated by TCRdb to between 2020 and 2021). For the wider study: Samples from collaborators originated in the United States, Italy and Spain and spanned both the acute and convalescent phases of COVID-19. The material from the prospective study consisted of cDNA or gDNA derived from T cells, B-cell-depleted T cells, or PBMCs. The dataset comprised deeply sampled blood TCRbeta repertoires from subjects exposed to, actively infected with, or recovered from COVID-19. The repertoires were released in a freely available public database meant as a resource for research on the immune response to SARS-CoV-2. The samples were drawn from two sources: the first 160 participants of the ongoing ImmuneRACE study, and 950 to 1,500 subjects contributed by 6 global collaborators. Sample metadata almost always included a de-identified subject ID, COVID-19 status, age in years and sex. Where available, HLA class I and class II types were obtained from metadata supplied by the sample provider rather than from assay-based typing.

This clone was detected only once. Its antigen is not yet known. It has no much larger one-base neighbor in the sample; base qualities were not kept. The collaborating institutions used their own protocols to collect whole blood in K2EDTA tubes. For TCRbeta analysis, collaborators shipped samples as frozen whole blood, isolated PBMCs, or DNA extracted from either of those sample types. CDR1 and CDR2 are drawn from the germline V gene (reference sequence): DFQATT, SNEGSKA. From the cysteine through the phenylalanine, the CDR3 covers 11 amino acids. The DNA shown is the 33-base CDR3, in frame from base 1. V is cut by 6 bases and J by 3 bases, and the space between the germline ends is 9 bases. What the research found in general, with its limitations: The quantity of clinical and demographic metadata differed by source and by participant and was supplied without curation.

TCRbeta CDR3 regions were amplified from genomic DNA using the immunoSEQ Assay, a bias-controlled multiplex PCR. In the paper's pipeline: The number of nucleated cells in each sample was estimated from the amplification of reference gene primers within the assay. Sequence reads were collapsed and filtered to measure the absolute abundance of every unique TCRbeta CDR3 rearrangement. Productive Simpson clonality was computed per sample as the square root of Simpson's diversity index over productive rearrangements. TCRdb took over this immuneACCESS table, retaining in-frame rearrangements with V and J assigned. Such tables are incomplete; in checked studies, under half of the missing clones stem from an unresolved V gene, and the remainder is unexplained. That table is the source of V, J and clone size, and D and trimming were worked out from the DNA. This sample gives approximately 65,000 clones in total; about nine tenths of them show up just once. The biggest ten clones account for approximately 5.1% of the sample.

Sequencing used peripheral blood. The clonotype was recovered from a human donor in a cohort sampled during active COVID-19. Recombination joined TRBV20-1 with TRBJ2-7; the D gene is unclear. The CDR3 protein sequence reads: CSAGFGYEQYF. DNA sequence: TGCAGTGCCGGGTTCGGCTACGAGCAGTACTTC.